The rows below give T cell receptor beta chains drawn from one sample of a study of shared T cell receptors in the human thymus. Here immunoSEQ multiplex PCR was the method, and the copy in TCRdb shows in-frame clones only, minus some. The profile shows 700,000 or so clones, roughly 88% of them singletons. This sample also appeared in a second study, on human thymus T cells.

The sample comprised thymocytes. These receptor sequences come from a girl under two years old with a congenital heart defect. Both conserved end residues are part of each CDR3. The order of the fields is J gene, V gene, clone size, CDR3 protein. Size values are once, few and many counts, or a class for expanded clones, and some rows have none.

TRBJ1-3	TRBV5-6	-	CASSLGSQGHSGNTIYF
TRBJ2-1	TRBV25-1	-	CASTDEGSGGNNEQFF
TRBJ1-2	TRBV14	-	CASSQDRGAVPLGYTF
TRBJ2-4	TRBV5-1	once	CASSTPDRGENIQYF
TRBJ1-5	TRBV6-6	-	CASSPPGNRNQPQHF
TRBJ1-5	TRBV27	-	CASSPRSKGASNQPQHF
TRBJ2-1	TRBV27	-	CASSFTGGGHSHNEQFF
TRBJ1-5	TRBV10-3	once	CAIRTWDSPSEPQHF
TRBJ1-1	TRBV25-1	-	CASSARMVSGEDTEAFF
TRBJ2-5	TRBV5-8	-	CASTMYTGSRQETQYF
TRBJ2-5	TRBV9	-	CASSGGTGGETQYF
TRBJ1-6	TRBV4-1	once	CASSQDGQYNSPLHF
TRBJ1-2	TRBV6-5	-	CASSPTGGVVGYTF
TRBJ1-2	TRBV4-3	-	CASSQVQGSPIYGYTF
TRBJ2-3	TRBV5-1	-	CASSLGSGGCTDTQYF
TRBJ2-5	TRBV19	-	CASNSVTGEREETQYF
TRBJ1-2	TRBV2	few	CASSPPRGDRGGYTF
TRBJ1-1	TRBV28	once	CASSRDRTANTEAFF
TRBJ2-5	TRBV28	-	CASSFGGWRVGQETQYF
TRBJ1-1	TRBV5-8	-	CASSTGTADMNTEAFF
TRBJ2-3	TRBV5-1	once	CASSASPGTGGVGPPTDTQYF
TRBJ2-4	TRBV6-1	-	CASPPGTLLGDIQYF
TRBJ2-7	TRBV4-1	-	CASSQDLNRHYEQYF
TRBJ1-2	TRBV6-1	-	CASSDDRDRGPNYGYTF
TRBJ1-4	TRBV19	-	CASSIDSTTNEKLFF
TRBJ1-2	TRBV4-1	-	CASSTRHPARYGYTF
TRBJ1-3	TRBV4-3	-	CASSQEIGGNTIYF
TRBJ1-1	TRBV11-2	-	CASSPEGQGGTEAFF
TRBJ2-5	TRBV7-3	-	CASSRRGLQGSETQYF